This entry concerns a single T cell receptor (beta chain). These data belong to a study of CD8+ T cells in alopecia areata. Trimming stripped 1 base from V and 2 bases from J, with 6 bases between. The CDR3 has 13 amino acids. CDR1 is LNHNV, CDR2 YYDKDF, per germline (reference sequence). RNA extraction was followed by reverse transcription into cDNA, which acted as the sequencing template. The protocol was immunoSEQ multiplex PCR, while the TCRdb copy is restricted to in-frame clones and leaves out a portion. The repertoire has about 200,000 clones, just over 55% of them found once; the top ten carry roughly 5.3%.

The clonotype comes from a human donor in good health. This chain connects TRBV15 to TRBJ2-7; perhaps TRBD1 as D (6 bases). Sequenced: CD8+ T cells sorted from blood. The CDR3 DNA reads as TGTGCCACCAGCAGAGGGGACACCTACGAGCAGTACTTC. This sequence encodes CATSRGDTYEQYF.